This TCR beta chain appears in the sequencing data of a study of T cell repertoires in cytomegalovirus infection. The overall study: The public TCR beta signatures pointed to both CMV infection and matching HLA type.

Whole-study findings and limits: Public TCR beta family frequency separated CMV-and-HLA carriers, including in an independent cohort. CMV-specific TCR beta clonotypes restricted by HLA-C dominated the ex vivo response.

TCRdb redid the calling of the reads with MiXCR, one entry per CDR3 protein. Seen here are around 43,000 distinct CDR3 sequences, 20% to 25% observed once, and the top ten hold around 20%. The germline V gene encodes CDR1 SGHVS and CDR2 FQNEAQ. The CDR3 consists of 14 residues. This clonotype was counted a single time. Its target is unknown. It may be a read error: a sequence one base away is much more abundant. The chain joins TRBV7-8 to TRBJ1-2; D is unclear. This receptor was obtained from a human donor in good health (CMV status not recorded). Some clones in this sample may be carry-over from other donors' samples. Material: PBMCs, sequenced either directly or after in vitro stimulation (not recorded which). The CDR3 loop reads CASSLGRSPYGHTF. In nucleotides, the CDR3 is TGTGCCAGCAGCTTAGGAAGGTCTCCCTATGGCCACACCTTC.